This T cell receptor (beta chain) was found in a study of T cells in Graves' hyperthyroidism and ophthalmopathy (dated by TCRdb to the late 2010s). Background for the entire study: Peripheral blood samples were taken at initial diagnosis, before any treatment was given. The paper describes TCR Vbeta CDR3 sequencing of 120 to 150 peripheral blood samples, made up of roughly 45 ophthalmopathy patients, 70 to 75 hyperthyroidism patients and some 17 progressor patients. After blood sampling, hyperthyroidism patients were treated with methimazole at a starting dose of 30 mg daily, and ophthalmopathy patients were treated with high-dose intravenous methylprednisolone. The roughly 90 discovery patients were divided at random into training and test sets in a 7:3 ratio. In roughly six Graves' hyperthyroidism patients, the study also compared T-cell repertoires from thyroid tissue with T-cell repertoires from blood. A discovery cohort of roughly 96 patients, about 40 with Graves' ophthalmopathy and about 58 with stable Graves' hyperthyroidism, was used to find distinguishing TCR V-J signatures. Whether ophthalmopathy could be predicted prospectively was tested in an independent validation cohort made up of approximately 19 hyperthyroidism patients plus 17 patients who later progressed to ophthalmopathy. Study-level results and caveats: Ophthalmopathy was separated from stable hyperthyroidism by a 13 V-J signature model, with approximately 86% sensitivity and about 81% specificity obtained in cross-validation and 80%/75% obtained in testing. Sample size was not statistically predetermined, and blinding of investigators to group allocation was not performed. Blood samples also contained most of the expanded thyroid clonotypes (frequency above 0.001), which suggests that blood repertoires may reflect thyroid immune responses. In validation, the model predicted progression to ophthalmopathy a median of about 6 months before onset, with approximately 68% sensitivity and more than 72% specificity.

This clonotype showed up just a few times. Its cognate antigen has yet to be identified. No much larger clonotype is one base removed from it; base qualities were not supplied. Hyperthyroidism patients were newly diagnosed, had a disease duration of under 2 months, and were aged 18 to 65 years. The study excluded patients with uncontrolled infections, other autoimmune diseases, pregnancy or lactation. Diagnoses were established on the basis of clinical symptoms, serum thyroxine and TRAb, thyroid ultrasound, and orbital computed tomography. Blood from progressor patients was collected at the time of first diagnosis with hyperthyroidism, before any ophthalmopathy symptoms had appeared. Ficoll-Paque density gradient centrifugation was used to isolate PBMCs from about 10 ml of fresh peripheral blood. Patients classed as progressors first received a Graves' hyperthyroidism diagnosis and then went on to develop ophthalmopathy during follow-up. Total RNA was extracted using Trizol reagent, and RNA quality was assessed on an Agilent 2100 Bioanalyzer.

TCR beta CDR3 regions were amplified from RNA transcripts. A first-round RT-PCR of the TCR CDR3 used the HTBI primer set with the Qiagen OneStep RT-PCR kit. Libraries were constructed in a second round of multiplex PCR, after which size selection and purification were carried out. Paired-end sequencing of the libraries was performed with 100 bp reads on an Illumina HiSeq2000. The study's processing was this. SOAPnuke was used to process the raw data, removing reads that contained adapters or uncalled bases, had a mean Phred below 15, or lacked an exact match to the constant primer or identifier. High-quality paired reads were merged using COPE v1.2.5, and each unique nucleotide sequence was defined as a clonotype. MiTCR v1.1 was used to align the clonotypes against IMGT TRBV, TRBD and TRBJ reference segments. The analysis was restricted to V-J combinations with a frequency above 0.0001, which together covered roughly 99% of the repertoires. The TCS score was defined as F50 (clonal expansion) divided by E x V (chaos), with BLOSUM62-based TCRdist calculated between CDR3 peptides within each V-J. Welch's t-statistics and random forest reduced approximately 520 V-J features to about 13, which were used in a naive Bayes classifier (R e1071). Through fastp at Q25 and MiXCR, TCRdb rebuilt clones from the public reads, retaining in-frame beta chains. Rows matching on CDR3 protein sequence are summarized as one entry with the most common DNA and genes. The V and J calls come from TCRdb's annotation, not from the publication. In this sample the table shows roughly 580,000 distinct CDR3 sequences, about 14% of which occur a single time. The top ten clones comprise less than 6% of the sample.

Including cysteine and phenylalanine, the CDR3 has 14 amino acids. Left in the record is the CDR3 DNA by itself, 42 bases read in frame from the first base. Trimming takes 0 bases off V and 5 bases off J; junction bases not matched to a gene: 2. Per the germline V gene, KGHSH is the CDR1 and LQKENI is the CDR2. The sequenced sample consisted of blood. The chain uses TRBV18 and TRBJ2-5, and TRBD1 aligns with 8 junction nucleotides. The sequence was obtained from a woman in her thirties with Graves' hyperthyroidism that later progressed to Graves' ophthalmopathy. The nucleotide sequence reads TGTGCCAGCTCACCACCGACAGGGGAGGAGACCCAGTACTTC. Protein translation: CASSPPTGEETQYF.